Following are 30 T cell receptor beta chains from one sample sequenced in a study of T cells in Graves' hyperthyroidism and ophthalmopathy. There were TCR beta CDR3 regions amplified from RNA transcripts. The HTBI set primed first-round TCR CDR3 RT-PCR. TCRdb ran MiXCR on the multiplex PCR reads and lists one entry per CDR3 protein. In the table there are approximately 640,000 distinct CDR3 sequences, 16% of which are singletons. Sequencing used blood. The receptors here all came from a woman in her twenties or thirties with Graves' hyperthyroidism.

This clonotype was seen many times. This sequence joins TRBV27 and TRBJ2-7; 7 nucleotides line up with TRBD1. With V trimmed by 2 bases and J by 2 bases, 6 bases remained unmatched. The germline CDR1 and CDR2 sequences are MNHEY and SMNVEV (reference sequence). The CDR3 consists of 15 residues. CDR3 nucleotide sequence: TGTGCCAGCAGTTTAGGACCCGGGACAGCCTACGAGCAGTACTTC. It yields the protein CASSLGPGTAYEQYF.

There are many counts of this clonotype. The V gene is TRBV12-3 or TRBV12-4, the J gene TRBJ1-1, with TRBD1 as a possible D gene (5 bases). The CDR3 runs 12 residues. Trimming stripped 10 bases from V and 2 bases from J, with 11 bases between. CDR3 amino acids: CATRDLNTEAFF. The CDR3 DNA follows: TGTGCCACCCGGGACCTCAACACTGAAGCTTTCTTT.

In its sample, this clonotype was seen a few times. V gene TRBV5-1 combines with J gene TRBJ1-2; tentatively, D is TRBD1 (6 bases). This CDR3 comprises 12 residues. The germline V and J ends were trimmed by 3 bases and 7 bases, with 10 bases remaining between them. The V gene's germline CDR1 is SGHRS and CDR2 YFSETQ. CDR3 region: CASSSQGFGYTF. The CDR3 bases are TGCGCCAGCAGCTCCCAGGGGTTTGGCTACACCTTC.

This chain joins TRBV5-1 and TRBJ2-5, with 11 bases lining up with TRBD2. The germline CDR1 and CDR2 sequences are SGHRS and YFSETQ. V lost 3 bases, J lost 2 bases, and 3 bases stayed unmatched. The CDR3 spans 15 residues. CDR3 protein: CASSYRLAGQETQYF. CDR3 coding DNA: TGCGCCAGCAGCTATAGACTAGCGGGACAAGAGACCCAGTACTTC. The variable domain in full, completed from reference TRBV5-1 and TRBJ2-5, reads KAGVTQTPRYLIKTRGQQVTLSCSPISGHRSVSWYQQTPGQGLQFLFEYFSETQRNKGNFPGRFSGRQFSNSRSEMNVSTLELGDSALYLCASSYRLAGQETQYFGPGTRLLVL.

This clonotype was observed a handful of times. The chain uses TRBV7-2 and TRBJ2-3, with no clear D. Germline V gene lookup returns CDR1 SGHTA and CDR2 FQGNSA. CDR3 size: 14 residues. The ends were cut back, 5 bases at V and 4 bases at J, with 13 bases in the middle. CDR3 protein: CASSPRRNSDTQYF. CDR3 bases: TGTGCCAGCAGCCCACGGAGAAACTCAGATACGCAGTATTTT.

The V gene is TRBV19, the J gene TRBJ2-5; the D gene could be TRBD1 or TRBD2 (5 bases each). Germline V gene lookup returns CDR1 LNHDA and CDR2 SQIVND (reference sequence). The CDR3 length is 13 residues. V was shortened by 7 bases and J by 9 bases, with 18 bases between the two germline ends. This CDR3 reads CASKGSGPTPQYF. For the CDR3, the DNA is TGTGCCAGTAAGGGGTCGGGACCCACCCCCCAGTACTTC.

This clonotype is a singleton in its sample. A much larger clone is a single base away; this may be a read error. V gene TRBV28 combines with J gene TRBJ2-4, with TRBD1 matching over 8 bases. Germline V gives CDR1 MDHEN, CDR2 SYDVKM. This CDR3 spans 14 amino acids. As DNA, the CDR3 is TGTGCCAGCAGCCCCGACAGGGGAAAAAGCATTCAGTACTTC. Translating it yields CASSPDRGKSIQYF. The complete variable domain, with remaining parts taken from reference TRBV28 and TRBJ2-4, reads DVKVTQSSRYLVKRTGEKVFLECVQDMDHENMFWYRQDPGLGLRLIYFSYDVKMKEKGDIPEGYSVSREKKERFSLILESASTNQTSMYLCASSPDRGKSIQYFGAGTRLSVL.

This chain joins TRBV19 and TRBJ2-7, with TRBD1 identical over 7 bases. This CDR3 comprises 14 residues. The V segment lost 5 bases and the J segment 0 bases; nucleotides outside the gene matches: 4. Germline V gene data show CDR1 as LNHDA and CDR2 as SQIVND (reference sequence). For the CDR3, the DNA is TGTGCCAGTAGTCGACAGGGACACTCCTACGAGCAGTACTTC. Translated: CASSRQGHSYEQYF.

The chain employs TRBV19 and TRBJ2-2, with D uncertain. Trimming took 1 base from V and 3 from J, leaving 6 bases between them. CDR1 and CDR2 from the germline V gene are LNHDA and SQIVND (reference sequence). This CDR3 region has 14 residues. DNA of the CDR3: TGTGCCAGTAGTATAGGACGGGACACCGGGGAGCTGTTTTTT. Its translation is CASSIGRDTGELFF.

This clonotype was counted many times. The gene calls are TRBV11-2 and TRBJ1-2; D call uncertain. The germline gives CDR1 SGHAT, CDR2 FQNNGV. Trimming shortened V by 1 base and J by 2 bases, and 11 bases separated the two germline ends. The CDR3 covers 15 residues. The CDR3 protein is CASSLAAGENYGYTF. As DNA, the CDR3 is TGTGCCAGCAGCTTAGCGGCAGGCGAGAACTATGGCTACACCTTC.

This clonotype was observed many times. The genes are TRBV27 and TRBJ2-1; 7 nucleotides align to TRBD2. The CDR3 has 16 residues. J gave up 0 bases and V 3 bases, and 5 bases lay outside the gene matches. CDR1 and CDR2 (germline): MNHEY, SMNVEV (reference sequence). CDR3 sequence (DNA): TGTGCCAGCAGTTTGACTAGCATGGGCTCCTACAATGAGCAGTTCTTC. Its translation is CASSLTSMGSYNEQFF.

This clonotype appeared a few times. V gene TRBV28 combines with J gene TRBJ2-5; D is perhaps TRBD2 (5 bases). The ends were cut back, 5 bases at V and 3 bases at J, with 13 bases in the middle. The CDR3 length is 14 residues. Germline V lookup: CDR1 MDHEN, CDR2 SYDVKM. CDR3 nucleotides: TGTGCCAGCAGTAAGGTGTGGGGAGAAGAGACCCAGTACTTC. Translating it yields CASSKVWGEETQYF.

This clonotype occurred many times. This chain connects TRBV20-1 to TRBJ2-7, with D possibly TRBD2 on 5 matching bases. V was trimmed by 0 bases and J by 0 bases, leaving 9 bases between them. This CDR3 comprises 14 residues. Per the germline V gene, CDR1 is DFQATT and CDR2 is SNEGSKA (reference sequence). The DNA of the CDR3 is TGCAGTGCTAGAGATTGGGAGAGCTCCTACGAGCAGTACTTC. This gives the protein CSARDWESSYEQYF.

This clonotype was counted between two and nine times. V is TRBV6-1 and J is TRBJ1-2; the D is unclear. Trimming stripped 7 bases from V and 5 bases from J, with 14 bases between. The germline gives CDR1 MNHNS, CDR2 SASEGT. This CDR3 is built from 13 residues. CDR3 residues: CASKRSEVYGYTF. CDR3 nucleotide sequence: TGTGCCAGCAAGAGGTCGGAAGTTTATGGCTACACCTTC.

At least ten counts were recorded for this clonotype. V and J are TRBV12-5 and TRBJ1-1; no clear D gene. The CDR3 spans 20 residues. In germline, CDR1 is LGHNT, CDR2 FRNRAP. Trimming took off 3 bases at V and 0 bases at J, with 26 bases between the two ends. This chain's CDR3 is CASGFSAASYGNFMNTEAFF. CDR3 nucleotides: TGTGCTAGTGGTTTCAGTGCGGCGAGTTACGGGAACTTCATGAACACTGAAGCTTTCTTT.

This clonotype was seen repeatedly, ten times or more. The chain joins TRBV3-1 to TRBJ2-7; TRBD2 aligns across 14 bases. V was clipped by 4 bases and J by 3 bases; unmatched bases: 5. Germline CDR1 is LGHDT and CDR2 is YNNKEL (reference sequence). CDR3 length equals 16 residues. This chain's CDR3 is CASSPRTSGRFYEQYF. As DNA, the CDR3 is TGTGCCAGCAGCCCTCGGACTAGCGGGAGGTTCTACGAGCAGTACTTC.

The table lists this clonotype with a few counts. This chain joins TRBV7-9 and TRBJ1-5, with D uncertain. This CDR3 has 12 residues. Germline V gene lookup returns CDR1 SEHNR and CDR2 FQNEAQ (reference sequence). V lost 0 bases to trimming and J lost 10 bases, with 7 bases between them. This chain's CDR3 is CASSLAMGPQHF. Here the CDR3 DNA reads TGTGCCAGCAGCTTAGCGATGGGACCCCAGCATTTT.

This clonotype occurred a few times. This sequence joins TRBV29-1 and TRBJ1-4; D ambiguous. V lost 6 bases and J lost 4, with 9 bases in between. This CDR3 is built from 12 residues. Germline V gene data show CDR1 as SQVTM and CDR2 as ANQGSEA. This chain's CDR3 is CSVNSDNEKLFF. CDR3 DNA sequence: TGCAGCGTAAACAGCGATAATGAAAAACTGTTTTTT. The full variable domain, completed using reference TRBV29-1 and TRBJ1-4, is SAVISQKPSRDICQRGTSLTIQCQVDSQVTMMFWYRQQPGQSLTLIATANQGSEATYESGFVIDKFPISRPNLTFSTLTVSNMSPEDSSIYLCSVNSDNEKLFFGSGTQLSVL.

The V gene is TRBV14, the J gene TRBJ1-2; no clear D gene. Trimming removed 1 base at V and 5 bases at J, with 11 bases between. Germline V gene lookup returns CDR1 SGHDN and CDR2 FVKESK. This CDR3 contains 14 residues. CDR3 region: CASSQGRDSYGYTF. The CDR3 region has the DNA TGTGCCAGCAGCCAAGGCAGAGACTCATATGGCTACACCTTC.

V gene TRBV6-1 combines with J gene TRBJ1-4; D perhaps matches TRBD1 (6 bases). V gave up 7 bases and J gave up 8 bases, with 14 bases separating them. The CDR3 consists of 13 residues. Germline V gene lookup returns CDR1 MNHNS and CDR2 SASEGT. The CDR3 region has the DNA TGTGCCAGCATGGGGGCAGGGGAGGAAAAACTGTTTTTT. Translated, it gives CASMGAGEEKLFF.

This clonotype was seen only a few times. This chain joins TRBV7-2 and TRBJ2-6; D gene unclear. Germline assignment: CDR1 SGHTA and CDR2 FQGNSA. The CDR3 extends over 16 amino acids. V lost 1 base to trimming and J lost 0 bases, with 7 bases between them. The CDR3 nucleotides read TGTGCCAGCAGCTTAGTATACATCTCTGGGGCCAACGTCCTGACTTTC. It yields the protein CASSLVYISGANVLTF. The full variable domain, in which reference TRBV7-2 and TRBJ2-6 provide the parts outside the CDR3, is GAGVSQSPSNKVTEKGKDVELRCDPISGHTALYWYRQSLGQGLEFLIYFQGNSAPDKSGLPSDRFSAERTGGSVSTLTIQRTQQEDSAVYLCASSLVYISGANVLTFGAGSRLTVL.

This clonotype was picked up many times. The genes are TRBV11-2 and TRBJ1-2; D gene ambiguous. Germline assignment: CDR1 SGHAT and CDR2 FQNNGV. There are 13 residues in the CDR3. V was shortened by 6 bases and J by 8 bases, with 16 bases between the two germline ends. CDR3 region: CASSLGPSPGYTF. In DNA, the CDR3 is TGTGCCAGCAGTCTCGGGCCTTCCCCGGGCTACACCTTC.

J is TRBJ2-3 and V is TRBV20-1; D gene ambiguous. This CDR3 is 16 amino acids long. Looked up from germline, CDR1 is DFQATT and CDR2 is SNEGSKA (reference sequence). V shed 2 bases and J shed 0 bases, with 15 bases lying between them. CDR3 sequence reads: CSARPRMSFSTDTQYF. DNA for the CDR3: TGCAGTGCTAGACCCAGAATGAGCTTTAGCACAGATACGCAGTATTTT.

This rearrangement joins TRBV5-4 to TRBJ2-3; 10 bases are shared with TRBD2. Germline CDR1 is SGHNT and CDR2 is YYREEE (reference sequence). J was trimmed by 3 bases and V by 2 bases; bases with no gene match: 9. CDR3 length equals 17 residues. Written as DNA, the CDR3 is TGTGCCAGCAGCTTAGGAGGCACACTAGCGGGGACAGATACGCAGTATTTT. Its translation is CASSLGGTLAGTDTQYF.

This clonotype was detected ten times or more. The CDR3 sequence: CASSRDREAEQFF. The DNA for the CDR3 is TGTGCCAGCAGCCGAGACAGGGAGGCTGAGCAGTTCTTC. This rearrangement joins TRBV7-2 to TRBJ2-1; the D gene is possibly TRBD1 (7 bases). Germline CDR1 SGHTA, CDR2 FQGNSA. The CDR3 totals 13 residues. V lost 5 bases, J lost 9 bases, and 14 bases lay in between.

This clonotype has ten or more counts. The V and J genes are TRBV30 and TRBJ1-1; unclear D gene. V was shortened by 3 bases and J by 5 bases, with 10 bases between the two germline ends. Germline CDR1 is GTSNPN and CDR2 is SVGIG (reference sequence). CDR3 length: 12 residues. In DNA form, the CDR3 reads TGTGCCTGGAGGAGGATAATGACTGAAGCTTTCTTT. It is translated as CAWRRIMTEAFF.

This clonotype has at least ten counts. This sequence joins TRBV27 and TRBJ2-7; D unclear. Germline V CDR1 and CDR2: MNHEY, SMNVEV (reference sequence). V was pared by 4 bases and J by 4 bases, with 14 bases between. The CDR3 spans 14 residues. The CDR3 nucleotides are TGTGCCAGCAGTTCCCTCTTGAAGAGGTACGAGCAGTACTTC. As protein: CASSSLLKRYEQYF.

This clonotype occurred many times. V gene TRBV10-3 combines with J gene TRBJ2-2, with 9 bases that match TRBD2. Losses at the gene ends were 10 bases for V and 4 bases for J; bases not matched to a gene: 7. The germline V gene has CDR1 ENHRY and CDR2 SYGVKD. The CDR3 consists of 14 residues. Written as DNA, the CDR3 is TGTGCCAGCTTAGCGGGAGAGGTCACCGGGGAGCTGTTTTTT. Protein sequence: CASLAGEVTGELFF.

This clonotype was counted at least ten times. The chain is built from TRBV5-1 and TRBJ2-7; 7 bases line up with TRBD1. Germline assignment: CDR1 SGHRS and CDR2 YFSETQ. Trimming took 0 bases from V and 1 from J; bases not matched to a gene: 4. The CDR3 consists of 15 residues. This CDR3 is CASSLAQGDSYEQYF. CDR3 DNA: TGCGCCAGCAGCTTGGCGCAGGGGGATTCCTACGAGCAGTACTTC.

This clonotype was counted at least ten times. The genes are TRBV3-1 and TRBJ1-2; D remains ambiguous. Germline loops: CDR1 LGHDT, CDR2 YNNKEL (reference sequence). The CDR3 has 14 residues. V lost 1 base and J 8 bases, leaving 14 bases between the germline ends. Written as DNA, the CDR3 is TGTGCCAGCAGCCAAGGGCTCTCTTCACGCGGCTACACCTTC. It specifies CASSQGLSSRGYTF.